One and the same sample provided the 16 T cell receptor beta chains below, sequenced in a study of early T cells in non-severe SARS-CoV-2 infection. TCRdb re-called the 5' RACE reads with MiXCR, one entry per CDR3 protein. The data contain 50,000 to 60,000 distinct CDR3 sequences, more than 9% of them singletons. Sequenced: whole blood. These receptors originate from an adult who was a healthcare worker with PCR-confirmed SARS-CoV-2 infection or an uninfected control (not recorded which).

This clonotype appeared a few times. This chain uses TRBV20-1 with TRBJ1-2; D remains unclear. V was clipped by 6 bases and J by 4 bases, with 18 bases between them. Germline V lookup: CDR1 DFQATT, CDR2 SNEGSKA (reference sequence). There are 14 residues in the CDR3. The CDR3 DNA is TGCAGTGCCAATACCCCGGTTATGGGCTATGGCTACACCTTC. This encodes CSANTPVMGYGYTF.

This clonotype was observed a handful of times. The V and J genes are TRBV20-1 and TRBJ1-2; 10 nucleotides align to TRBD1. Per germline, CDR1 DFQATT and CDR2 SNEGSKA (reference sequence). The CDR3 consists of 14 residues. Germline trimming cut 3 bases from V and 6 bases from J; bases unmatched to any gene: 7. The CDR3 region is CSARPVGTGDGYTF. In nucleotides, the CDR3 is TGCAGTGCTAGGCCAGTCGGGACAGGGGATGGCTACACCTTC.

The V gene is TRBV12-3 or TRBV12-4, the J gene TRBJ1-2, with D possibly being TRBD1 (6 bases). There are 15 residues in the CDR3. V gave up 3 bases and J gave up 5 bases, with 16 bases separating them. CDR3 bases: TGTGCCAGCAGTTTCTCCGGGACATATAAGTATGGCTACACCTTC. This translates into CASSFSGTYKYGYTF.

This clonotype was detected a few times. The chain employs TRBV29-1 and TRBJ1-1; TRBD1 aligns across 8 bases. CDR3 length: 14 residues. The ends lost 8 bases at V and 3 bases at J; junction bases unmatched: 11. Germline values: CDR1 SQVTM, CDR2 ANQGSEA. The DNA of the CDR3 is TGCAGCTTCCTAGGGGACAGGCGATACACTGAAGCTTTCTTT. It encodes CSFLGDRRYTEAFF.

This clonotype has at least ten counts. The rearrangement uses TRBV13 and TRBJ2-7; a possible D gene is TRBD1 (6 bases). The CDR3 has 15 amino acids. The germline V gene has CDR1 PRHDT and CDR2 FYEKMQ (reference sequence). V was trimmed by 4 bases and J by 0 bases, leaving 13 bases between them. CDR3 DNA: TGTGCCAGCAGCTCCAGGGGTCTATCCTCCTACGAGCAGTACTTC. Its protein product is CASSSRGLSSYEQYF.

This clonotype was observed many times. The rearrangement uses TRBV4-2 and TRBJ2-1; possibly TRBD1 or TRBD2 for D (5 bases each). This CDR3 contains 16 residues. CDR1 is LGHNA and CDR2 is YNFKEQ in the germline V gene. V was pared by 2 bases and J by 6 bases, with 17 bases between. This CDR3 reads CASSQISGTAANEQFF. The CDR3 DNA follows: TGTGCCAGCAGCCAAATATCCGGGACGGCGGCCAATGAGCAGTTCTTC.

This clonotype was detected many times. The chain employs TRBV6-6 and TRBJ2-7, with D possibly TRBD1 on 5 matching bases. V lost 0 bases and J 2 bases, leaving 11 bases between the germline ends. Germline lookup yields CDR1 MNHNY and CDR2 SVGAGI (reference sequence). This CDR3 contains 15 residues. The CDR3 bases are TGTGCCAGCAGTTACTCCTCGGACATCACCTACGAGCAGTACTTC. Translated: CASSYSSDITYEQYF.

This clonotype was recorded at least ten times. The chain couples TRBV5-4 to TRBJ2-7; 10 nucleotides agree with TRBD2. This CDR3 is built from 14 residues. V lost 5 bases to trimming and J lost 0 bases; unmatched junction nucleotides: 2. Germline V gene data show CDR1 as SGHNT and CDR2 as YYREEE (reference sequence). The chain's CDR3 is CASSPSGSSYEQYF. The CDR3 DNA reads TGTGCCAGCAGTCCTAGCGGGAGCTCCTACGAGCAGTACTTC.

In this sample, this clonotype turned up many times. This chain links TRBV29-1 with TRBJ2-5, with D hard to call. The germline V gene encodes CDR1 SQVTM and CDR2 ANQGSEA. V was shortened by 7 bases and J by 5 bases, with 14 bases between the two germline ends. The CDR3 covers 12 residues. The CDR3 DNA reads as TGCAGCGGAAGCAGTACTTTGGAGACCCAGTACTTC. Translated: CSGSSTLETQYF.

The chain joins TRBV5-8 to TRBJ2-1, with 8 bases fitting TRBD2. Trimming at V came to 4 bases and at J to 6 bases, leaving 12 bases not matched to a gene. CDR1 SGHTS and CDR2 YDEGEE come from the germline V gene. CDR3 length equals 16 residues. The CDR3 reads CASSARGGLGFNEQFF. In DNA, the CDR3 is TGTGCCAGCAGCGCCCGGGGGGGCCTAGGGTTCAATGAGCAGTTCTTC.

This clonotype was picked up many times. V gene TRBV6-6 combines with J gene TRBJ1-1, with a weak D call TRBD1 (6 bases). V lost 2 bases and J 4 bases, leaving 14 bases between the germline ends. In germline, CDR1 is MNHNY, CDR2 SVGAGI (reference sequence). CDR3 length: 15 amino acids. CDR3 bases: TGTGCCAGCAGTTACGGAGGGGGGCGTTTCACTGAAGCTTTCTTT. Protein sequence: CASSYGGGRFTEAFF.

This clonotype was picked up many times. The rearrangement joins TRBV2 to TRBJ1-6; 8 positions agree with TRBD1. The CDR3 extends over 14 amino acids. The germline V gene has CDR1 SNHLY and CDR2 FYNNEI. Trimming at V came to 6 bases and at J to 11 bases, leaving 9 bases not matched to a gene. Here the CDR3 reads CASRSTGVRTPLHF. DNA of the CDR3: TGTGCCAGCAGGTCGACAGGGGTGAGGACACCCCTCCACTTT.

The V call is TRBV24-1, the J call TRBJ2-1, with D possibly TRBD1 on 6 matching bases. Germline V gene lookup returns CDR1 KGHDR and CDR2 SFDVKD. With 3 bases removed from V and 10 bases from J, the gap between germline ends came to 15 bases. The length of the CDR3 is 14 residues. The chain's CDR3 is CATSDTRGRREQFF. The CDR3 nucleotides are TGTGCCACCAGTGATACCAGGGGTCGGCGAGAGCAGTTCTTC.

On this clonotype: One end of the junction fails to match germline, which may point to a read error. This chain connects TRBV7-6 to TRBJ2-2; 8 bases fit TRBD1. The CDR3 is 14 residues long. Per germline, CDR1 SGHVS and CDR2 FNYEAQ. Written as DNA, the CDR3 is TGTGTCAGCAGCTTAGCAGGGGGCGCCGGGGAGCTGTTTTTT. This codes for CVSSLAGGAGELFF.

The J gene is TRBJ2-1, the V gene TRBV5-1, with a tentative D call TRBD2 (5 bases). CDR1 is SGHRS, CDR2 YFSETQ, per germline. The V end lost 4 bases, the J end lost 0 bases, and 11 bases lay between the germline ends. The CDR3 totals 15 residues. For the CDR3, the DNA is TGCGCCAGCAGCATAGCGCCGAGCTCCTACAATGAGCAGTTCTTC. This sequence encodes CASSIAPSSYNEQFF. The entire variable domain, with the rest obtained from reference TRBV5-1 and TRBJ2-1, is as follows: KAGVTQTPRYLIKTRGQQVTLSCSPISGHRSVSWYQQTPGQGLQFLFEYFSETQRNKGNFPGRFSGRQFSNSRSEMNVSTLELGDSALYLCASSIAPSSYNEQFFGPGTRLTVL.

This clonotype occurred many times. The J gene is TRBJ2-2, the V gene TRBV7-8; D gene ambiguous. Germline loops: CDR1 SGHVS, CDR2 FQNEAQ. CDR3 size: 13 residues. V was clipped by 3 bases and J by 6 bases, with 8 bases between them. The CDR3 bases are TGTGCCAGCAGCTTGGTCCAAGCCGGGGAGCTGTTTTTT. It translates to CASSLVQAGELFF. Based on the CDR3 plus reference TRBV7-8 and TRBJ2-2, the full variable domain is GAGVSQSPRYKVAKRGQDVALRCDPISGHVSLFWYQQALGQGPEFLTYFQNEAQLDKSGLPSDRFFAERPEGSVSTLKIQRTQQEDSAVYLCASSLVQAGELFFGEGSRLTVL.